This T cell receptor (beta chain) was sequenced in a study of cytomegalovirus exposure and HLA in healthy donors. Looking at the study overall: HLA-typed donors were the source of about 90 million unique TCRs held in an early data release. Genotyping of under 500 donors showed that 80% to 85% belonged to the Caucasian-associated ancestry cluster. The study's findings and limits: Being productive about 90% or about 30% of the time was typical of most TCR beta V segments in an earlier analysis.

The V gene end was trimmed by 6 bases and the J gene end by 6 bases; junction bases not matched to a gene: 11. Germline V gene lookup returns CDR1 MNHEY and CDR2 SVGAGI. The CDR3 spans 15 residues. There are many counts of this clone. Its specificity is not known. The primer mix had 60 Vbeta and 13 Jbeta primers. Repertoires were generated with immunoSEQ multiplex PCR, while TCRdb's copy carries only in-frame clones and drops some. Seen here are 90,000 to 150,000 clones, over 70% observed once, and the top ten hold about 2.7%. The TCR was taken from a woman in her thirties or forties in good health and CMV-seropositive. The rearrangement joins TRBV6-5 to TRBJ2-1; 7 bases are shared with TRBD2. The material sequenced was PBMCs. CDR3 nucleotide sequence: TGTGCCAGCAGCATAGGACTAGAGGTCCTCAATGAGCAGTTCTTC. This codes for CASSIGLEVLNEQFF.